Detailed here is one T cell receptor (beta chain). Its target is unknown. Time point: cycle 4 day 1 (C4D1), after more than 5 weeks of nivolumab. All patients experienced relapse after autologous stem cell transplantation, and brentuximab vedotin exposure was variable. The data stem from a study of PD-1 blockade in classical Hodgkin lymphoma. The V gene's germline CDR1 is MNHEY and CDR2 SVGAGI. The CDR3 covers 14 residues. The germline V and J ends were trimmed by 6 bases and 5 bases, with 13 bases remaining between them. Findings of the study overall: There was a significant rise in CD4+ TCR diversity by C4D1, with no such rise for CD8+. Repertoire differences lack defined causes, possibly disease activity or prior therapy. At baseline, newly diagnosed patients reportedly showed less TCR diversity than healthy donors. The diversity seen at baseline in complete responders resembled that of newly diagnosed patients.

Assay: immunoSEQ multiplex PCR; the TCRdb copy retains only in-frame clones and omits some. The sample contains 85,000 to 90,000 clones, over 75% of which appear only once. The chain uses TRBV6-5 and TRBJ2-2; D gene uncertain. Here the sequenced sample was peripheral blood mononuclear cells (PBMCs), taken before the fourth cycle of nivolumab. The TCR originated in a human donor with classical Hodgkin lymphoma. CDR3 nucleotides: TGTGCCAGCAGATCCGGACCTTGGACCGGGGAGCTGTTTTTT. Protein product: CASRSGPWTGELFF.